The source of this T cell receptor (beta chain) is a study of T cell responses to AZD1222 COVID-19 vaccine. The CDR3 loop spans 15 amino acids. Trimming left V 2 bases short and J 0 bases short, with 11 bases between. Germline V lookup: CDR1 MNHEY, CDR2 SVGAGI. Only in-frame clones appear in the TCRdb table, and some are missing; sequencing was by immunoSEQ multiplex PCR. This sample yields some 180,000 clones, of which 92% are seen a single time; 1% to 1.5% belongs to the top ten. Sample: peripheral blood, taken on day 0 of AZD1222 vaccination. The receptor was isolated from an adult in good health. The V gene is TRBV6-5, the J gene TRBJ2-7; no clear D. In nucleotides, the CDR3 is TGTGCCAGCAGTTACGAGGCGGTGAGCTCCTACGAGCAGTACTTC. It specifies CASSYEAVSSYEQYF.